A single sample gave rise to the 17 T cell receptor beta chains below, sequenced in a study of radiotherapy plus CTLA-4 blockade in lung cancer. Produced via immunoSEQ multiplex PCR; TCRdb's table is partial and in-frame only. The sample holds 78,000 or so clones, around 87% seen once. Specimen: peripheral blood, collected from a patient treated with radiotherapy plus ipilimumab. The receptors were gathered from a human donor with non-small cell lung cancer who had stable disease on radiotherapy plus ipilimumab.

The chain employs TRBV30 and TRBJ1-6, with D perhaps TRBD1 (5 bases). Trimming removed 4 bases from V and 0 bases from J, with 13 bases in between. This CDR3 region has 16 residues. The V gene's germline CDR1 is GTSNPN and CDR2 SVGIG (reference sequence). This CDR3 is CAWNRDANSYNSPLHF. DNA for the CDR3: TGTGCCTGGAATAGGGACGCCAACTCCTATAATTCACCCCTCCACTTT. Looking up the rest from reference TRBV30 and TRBJ1-6 gives the full variable domain: SQTIHQWPATLVQPVGSPLSLECTVEGTSNPNLYWYRQAAGRGLQLLFYSVGIGQISSEVPQNLSASRPQDRQFILSSKKLLLSDSGFYLCAWNRDANSYNSPLHFGNGTRLTVT.

J is TRBJ2-2 and V is TRBV9; D remains unclear. CDR1 and CDR2 from the germline V gene are SGDLS and YYNGEE. V lost 0 bases and J lost 1, with 4 bases in between. The CDR3 is made up of 14 amino acids. In DNA form, the CDR3 reads TGTGCCAGCAGCGTAGAGGTGAACACCGGGGAGCTGTTTTTT. Protein sequence: CASSVEVNTGELFF.

The chain combines TRBV28 with TRBJ2-7, with 7 bases matching TRBD1. Germline trimming cut 2 bases from V and 13 bases from J; bases unmatched to any gene: 5. This CDR3 region has 11 residues. Germline values: CDR1 MDHEN, CDR2 SYDVKM. The CDR3 DNA reads TGTGCCAGCAGTTTAAGGGACAGAGCCTACTTC. This translates into CASSLRDRAYF. Filled out from reference TRBV28 and TRBJ2-7, the complete variable domain reads DVKVTQSSRYLVKRTGEKVFLECVQDMDHENMFWYRQDPGLGLRLIYFSYDVKMKEKGDIPEGYSVSREKKERFSLILESASTNQTSMYLCASSLRDRAYFGPGTRLTVT.

This clone has more than one count but fewer than ten. V is TRBV14 and J is TRBJ2-2; 12 nucleotides align to TRBD2. V was pared by 2 bases and J by 5 bases, with 6 bases of the junction left unmatched. The germline V gene encodes CDR1 SGHDN and CDR2 FVKESK. The CDR3 is 17 amino acids. CDR3 in amino acids: CASSQRGTSGLTGELFF. DNA of the CDR3: TGTGCCAGCAGCCAACGTGGGACTAGCGGGTTAACCGGGGAGCTGTTTTTT. Combining the CDR3 with reference TRBV14 and TRBJ2-2 gives the whole variable domain EAGVTQFPSHSVIEKGQTVTLRCDPISGHDNLYWYRRVMGKEIKFLLHFVKESKQDESGMPNNRFLAERTGGTYSTLKVQPAELEDSGVYFCASSQRGTSGLTGELFFGEGSRLTVL.

This clone was seen a single time. V usage is TRBV6-1 and J usage is TRBJ1-5; D gene ambiguous. V lost 4 bases, J lost 2 bases, and 15 bases lay in between. Germline CDR1 and CDR2: MNHNS and SASEGT. CDR3 length equals 16 residues. The CDR3 nucleotides are TGTGCCAGCAGTGTTAAGGTTCTTAGCGGCAATCAGCCCCAGCATTTT. Protein product: CASSVKVLSGNQPQHF.

This clone was found a few times. J is TRBJ1-4 and V is TRBV5-1; possible D gene TRBD1, 6 bases. The CDR3 covers 16 residues. The germline V gene has CDR1 SGHRS and CDR2 YFSETQ. V lost 4 bases to trimming and J lost 2 bases, with 15 bases between them. CDR3 residues: CASSPRQAYTNEKLFF. Written as DNA, the CDR3 is TGCGCCAGCAGCCCCAGACAGGCGTACACTAATGAAAAACTGTTTTTT.

The sample holds a few counts of this clone. The chain links TRBV10-1 to TRBJ2-3, with D tentatively TRBD1 or TRBD2 (6 bases each). CDR1 is WNHNN and CDR2 is SYGVQD in the germline V gene (reference sequence). The V end was cut by 0 bases, the J end by 4 bases, with 11 bases between. This CDR3 comprises 15 residues. This chain's CDR3 is CASSESRGAADTQYF. The CDR3 nucleotides read TGCGCCAGCAGTGAGTCGAGGGGGGCCGCAGATACGCAGTATTTT.

The chain combines TRBV25-1 with TRBJ1-1; D remains unclear. This CDR3 region has 14 residues. In germline, CDR1 is MGHDK, CDR2 SYGVNS. The ends were cut back, 4 bases at V and 3 bases at J, with 12 bases in the middle. This CDR3 is CASSVGRSHTEAFF. The CDR3 DNA sequence: TGTGCCAGCAGTGTGGGTAGGAGTCACACTGAAGCTTTCTTT. The whole variable domain, remainder taken from reference TRBV25-1 and TRBJ1-1, is EADIYQTPRYLVIGTGKKITLECSQTMGHDKMYWYQQDPGMELHLIHYSYGVNSTEKGDLSSESTVSRIRTEHFPLTLESARPSHTSQYLCASSVGRSHTEAFFGQGTRLTVV.

The rearrangement links TRBV6-5 to TRBJ2-5; TRBD1 matches 7 bases. CDR3 length: 13 amino acids. V dropped 6 bases and J dropped 5; count of bases not matched to a gene: 6. Germline V CDR1 and CDR2: MNHEY, SVGAGI. The DNA of the CDR3 is TGTGCCAGCAGGAGAGAAGGGGGCGAGACCCAGTACTTC. Amino acid sequence: CASRREGGETQYF.

The chain employs TRBV10-1 and TRBJ2-1; 11 bases line up with TRBD2. The CDR3 runs to 16 residues. J gave up 4 bases and V 2 bases, and 4 bases lay outside the gene matches. Germline CDR1 is WNHNN and CDR2 is SYGVQD (reference sequence). This chain's CDR3 is CASSETGLADYNEQFF. DNA for the CDR3: TGCGCCAGCAGTGAGACGGGACTAGCGGATTACAATGAGCAGTTCTTC.

The V gene is TRBV28, the J gene TRBJ2-3; TRBD2 agrees at 7 bases. The V segment lost 7 bases and the J segment 0 bases; nucleotides outside the gene matches: 7. Germline V gene lookup returns CDR1 MDHEN and CDR2 SYDVKM. This CDR3 contains 15 residues. The CDR3 sequence: CASKGGGSSTDTQYF. CDR3 nucleotide sequence: TGTGCCAGCAAGGGCGGGGGATCGAGCACAGATACGCAGTATTTT.

This clone was seen just once. V and J are TRBV29-1 and TRBJ2-7; 9 bases agree with TRBD1. CDR1 is SQVTM and CDR2 is ANQGSEA in the germline V gene. Trimming took 6 bases from V and 7 from J; bases not matched to a gene: 10. The CDR3 length is 13 residues. CDR3: CSVGVQGAREQYF. The CDR3 DNA sequence: TGCAGCGTCGGCGTACAGGGGGCCCGTGAGCAGTACTTC.

For the CDR3, the DNA is TGCAGCGTTGAGGGGGCTTTCTACGAGCAGTACTTC. Protein: CSVEGAFYEQYF. This chain links TRBV29-1 with TRBJ2-7; a possible D gene is TRBD1 (6 bases). The ends were cut back, 3 bases at V and 3 bases at J, with 9 bases in the middle. This CDR3 contains 12 residues. Germline V gives CDR1 SQVTM, CDR2 ANQGSEA.

This clone was counted only a few times. V and J are TRBV5-1 and TRBJ2-3, with 10 bases identical to TRBD2. V dropped 1 base and J dropped 2; count of bases not matched to a gene: 1. Germline CDR1 and CDR2: SGHRS and YFSETQ. CDR3 size: 15 residues. CDR3 bases: TGCGCCAGCAGCTTGACTAGCGGGGACACAGATACGCAGTATTTT. It codes for CASSLTSGDTDTQYF.

The rearrangement uses TRBV6-5 and TRBJ1-5; 7 bases agree with TRBD1. Per the germline V gene, CDR1 is MNHEY and CDR2 is SVGAGI. The CDR3 consists of 14 residues. V lost 6 bases to trimming and J lost 5 bases; unmatched junction nucleotides: 7. The DNA for the CDR3 is TGTGCCAGCAGCCCCGGGACAGTTTATCAGCCCCAGCATTTT. This codes for CASSPGTVYQPQHF.

This chain links TRBV14 with TRBJ1-6, with TRBD1 as a possible D gene (5 bases). Germline CDR1 and CDR2: SGHDN and FVKESK. The CDR3 length is 16 residues. V lost 3 bases, J lost 4 bases, and 13 bases lay in between. CDR3 region: CASSHRRKGYNSPLHF. CDR3 sequence (DNA): TGTGCCAGCAGCCACCGAAGGAAGGGGTATAATTCACCCCTCCACTTT.

V and J are TRBV2 and TRBJ2-2; D gene ambiguous. Germline assignment: CDR1 SNHLY and CDR2 FYNNEI. V was shortened by 6 bases and J by 1 base, with 12 bases between the two germline ends. CDR3 length equals 15 residues. Here the CDR3 reads CASSLDSMNTGELFF. The CDR3 nucleotides read TGTGCCAGCAGCCTCGACTCAATGAACACCGGGGAGCTGTTTTTT.